These T cell receptor beta chains were read from a single sample in a study of cytomegalovirus exposure and HLA in healthy donors. Measured with immunoSEQ multiplex PCR; TCRdb has only the in-frame clones, and not every one. The repertoire holds around 120,000 clones, with 81% as singletons. The specimen sequenced was PBMCs. All receptors come from a woman younger than 45 in good health and CMV-seronegative. Both conserved end residues are trimmed from each CDR3. Some rows mark clone size as missing; the rest say once, few, many or name a class of expanded clone.

v_gene	abundance	j_gene	CDR3aa
TRBV6-1	.	TRBJ2-2	ATRSLAGGPGELF
TRBV2	.	TRBJ2-5	ASRGQGLETQY
TRBV28	.	TRBJ2-1	ASSQSGQGKF
TRBV18	.	TRBJ2-7	ASSPQGRGAYEQY
TRBV30	.	TRBJ1-2	AWSAGTEYGYT
TRBV4-1	.	TRBJ2-5	ASSQTITQETQY
TRBV7-9	once	TRBJ2-1	ASSPNGQGSNEQF
TRBV9	.	TRBJ1-4	ASSVGTGYNEKLF
TRBV9	.	TRBJ2-7	ASSVATGLASSYEQY
TRBV6-5	.	TRBJ2-7	ASRQGVINEQY
TRBV5-1	.	TRBJ2-7	ASSSERVAYEQY
TRBV28	.	TRBJ1-1	ASRQISTEAF
TRBV7-9	.	TRBJ1-1	ASSLRSGNTEAF
TRBV5-1	.	TRBJ2-4	ASSAGTGKNIQY
TRBV6-5	.	TRBJ2-1	ASSYVSGTSNEQF
TRBV6-5	.	TRBJ2-1	ASSGTASYNEQF
TRBV5-5	.	TRBJ1-1	ASSWMGQGNTEAF
TRBV14	.	TRBJ1-4	ASSQDWGGHEKLF
TRBV9	once	TRBJ2-1	ASSERTGVDEQF
TRBV2	.	TRBJ2-7	ASTIQGHSYEQY
TRBV6-5	.	TRBJ2-7	ASRTSGYEQY
TRBV6-5	.	TRBJ2-7	ASSYSMPGGAEQY
TRBV11-2	.	TRBJ1-2	ASSSGTGPTNYGYT
TRBV30	.	TRBJ1-1	AWSETGMNTEAF
TRBV4-1	few	TRBJ1-5	ASSAQQGRNQPQH
TRBV5-4	.	TRBJ1-4	ASSFKAGVGEKLF
TRBV28	once	TRBJ2-3	ASSGSSGRGAGDTQY
TRBV30	.	TRBJ2-1	AWSVLVRAEQF
TRBV7-2	.	TRBJ2-7	ASSPGTGGIYEQY
TRBV28	.	TRBJ2-7	ASSGGQAYEQY
TRBV21-1	.	TRBJ2-1	ASSKPTEGTLPLIGAYNEQF
TRBV28	.	TRBJ2-4	ASSSSGWGRKNIQY
TRBV5-1	.	TRBJ2-5	ASREGDQETQY
TRBV27	.	TRBJ2-1	ASSHGWYNEQF
TRBV6-5	.	TRBJ1-1	ASSPEGGTNTEAF
TRBV10-2	once	TRBJ2-2	ASKSPTWTGELF
TRBV28	.	TRBJ2-1	ASKPWTSGIVEQF
TRBV5-6	.	TRBJ1-3	ASSLATGLGGNTIY
TRBV19	.	TRBJ2-1	ASRAGGYNEQF
TRBV5-6	.	TRBJ2-3	ASLEQGAGTDTQY
TRBV6-5	.	TRBJ2-1	ATSVGTGSYNEQF
TRBV7-9	.	TRBJ2-2	SSSLGSSNTGELF
TRBV7-9	.	TRBJ2-5	ASSKDRGDETQY
TRBV7-2	few	TRBJ2-7	ASSLGLAGVMEQY
TRBV19	few	TRBJ2-3	ASSIMGQSTDTQY
TRBV6-6	few	TRBJ2-7	ASSYVGQQQIYEQY
TRBV5-4	.	TRBJ1-2	ASSLGPGGYT
TRBV5-4	few	TRBJ1-4	ASSRGGAGEKLF
TRBV7-3	.	TRBJ1-1	ASSAPLGTGHGVTEAF
TRBV10-3	.	TRBJ2-1	AISEQGAENEQF
TRBV6-1	few	TRBJ1-1	ASSEAYTEAF
TRBV29-1	.	TRBJ2-1	SVTGGHYNEQF
TRBV7-2	.	TRBJ2-1	ASSPTRGGEQF
TRBV27	.	TRBJ1-5	ASSLTDRDQPQH
TRBV6-5	.	TRBJ2-7	ASSSSGSSYEQY